One sample yielded the 16 T cell receptor beta chains listed below, sequenced in a study of tumor and adjacent non-tumor tissue in lung cancer. Three rounds of nested PCR, following a modified ARM-PCR protocol, produced the TCRbeta library. TCRdb passed the multiplex PCR reads through MiXCR, listing each CDR3 protein once. The sample records some 71,000 distinct CDR3 sequences, around 77% being singletons. RNA was extracted from bulk tissue without any cell sorting. Sequencing was done on a sample of lung tumor tissue. The source of these receptors is a woman aged 40 to 50 with non-small cell lung cancer.

This chain joins TRBV29-1 and TRBJ1-4, with D hard to call. The CDR3 length is 12 residues. With 5 bases removed from V and 6 bases from J, the gap between germline ends came to 10 bases. The germline V gene has CDR1 SQVTM and CDR2 ANQGSEA. This CDR3 is CSVSSLYEKLFF. CDR3 nucleotides: TGCAGCGTTTCCAGTCTCTATGAAAAACTGTTTTTT.

The V and J genes are TRBV30 and TRBJ2-1; 11 bases align to TRBD2. The CDR3 is made up of 15 amino acids. J was trimmed by 3 bases and V by 5 bases; bases with no gene match: 6. CDR1 and CDR2 (germline): GTSNPN, SVGIG (reference sequence). CDR3 region: CAWALLAGGYNEQFF. The CDR3, as DNA: TGTGCCTGGGCGCTTCTAGCGGGAGGCTACAATGAGCAGTTCTTC.

The CDR3 here is CASSLHLSGSPSYEQYF. The CDR3 coding sequence is TGTGCCAGCAGCTTACATCTTAGCGGGAGCCCCTCCTACGAGCAGTACTTC. J is TRBJ2-7 and V is TRBV11-3; the match to TRBD2 covers 9 bases. CDR1 SGHNT and CDR2 YENEEA come from the germline V gene. After removal of 2 bases from V and 0 bases from J, the junction contained 8 bases not matched to a gene. The CDR3 runs 17 residues.

Remarks on this clonotype: At one boundary the junction diverges from the germline segment, which might be a read error. This chain uses TRBV6-5 with TRBJ2-1, with 10 bases aligning to TRBD2. There are 15 residues in the CDR3. CDR1 and CDR2 (germline): MNHEY, SVGAGI. The CDR3 DNA sequence: TGCGCCAGCAGGCCTACTAGCGGGGTTTACAATGAGCAGTTCTTC. It translates to CASRPTSGVYNEQFF.

As for this clonotype: A much larger clone is a single base away; this may be a read error. The genes are TRBV5-1 and TRBJ2-3; 8 positions agree with TRBD1. The length of the CDR3 is 15 residues. Germline assignment: CDR1 SGHRS and CDR2 YFSETQ. The CDR3 DNA follows: TGCGCCAGCAGCTTTTTGACAGGGGAGGTAGATAAGCAGTATTTT. It codes for CASSFLTGEVDKQYF.

A word on this clonotype: Sequence at one end of the junction differs from germline and may be a read error. The chain uses TRBV11-2 and TRBJ2-7, with D tentatively TRBD2 (6 bases). Germline V gene lookup returns CDR1 SGHAT and CDR2 FQNNGV. The CDR3 consists of 17 residues. For the CDR3, the DNA is TGTGCCAGCAGCTCACTCGGTCGGGCGGAGGGCGGCTACGAGGAGTACTTC. As protein: CASSSLGRAEGGYEEYF.

This clonotype was seen at least ten times. The V gene is TRBV6-2 or TRBV6-3, the J gene TRBJ1-2; perhaps TRBD1 as D (6 bases). V was clipped by 6 bases and J by 0 bases, with 14 bases between them. The CDR3 is 15 residues long. The germline V gene has CDR1 MNHEY and CDR2 SVGEGT. CDR3 sequence reads: CASRSTGSTNYGYTF. CDR3 sequence (DNA): TGTGCCAGCAGGTCCACAGGGTCAACTAACTATGGCTACACCTTC.

This clonotype has just a few counts. A read error may be the cause here, since a much bigger clone is one base away. The chain has TRBV6-5 and TRBJ1-2, with no clear D. V dropped 6 bases and J dropped 2 bases, with 10 bases sitting between them. The CDR3 totals 13 residues. Per germline, CDR1 MNHEY and CDR2 SVGAGI. The CDR3 loop reads CASSLGPNYGYTF. The CDR3 DNA reads as TGTGCCAGCAGCCTCGGGCCAAACTATGGCTACACCTTC.

By sample fraction, this clonotype is medium-sized (0.01 to 0.1%). The rearrangement joins TRBV29-1 to TRBJ2-7; TRBD2 matches at 9 bases. Trimming took 6 bases from V and 1 from J; bases not matched to a gene: 4. The CDR3 is 13 residues long. CDR1 is SQVTM, CDR2 ANQGSEA, per germline. The CDR3 region is CSVETSGSYEQYF. CDR3 DNA sequence: TGCAGCGTCGAGACTAGCGGATCCTACGAGCAGTACTTC.

Worth noting for this clonotype: At one end, the junction sequence differs from germline, possibly due to a read error. V usage is TRBV11-2 and J usage is TRBJ2-1, with D perhaps TRBD2 (6 bases). Looked up from germline, CDR1 is SGHAT and CDR2 is FQNNGV. The CDR3 sequence is 16 residues long. DNA for the CDR3: TGTGCCAGCAGCAAGACACTAGCTGCAAAGTACAATGAGCAGCTCTTC. Translating gives CASSKTLAAKYNEQLF. The full variable domain, completed using reference TRBV11-2 and TRBJ2-1, is EAGVAQSPRYKIIEKRQSVAFWCNPISGHATLYWYQQILGQGPKLLIQFQNNGVVDDSQLPKDRFSAERLKGVDSTLKIQPAKLEDSAVYLCASSKTLAAKYNEQLFGPGTRLTVL.

Comment on this clonotype: A read error may produce the germline difference seen at one junction end. The chain has TRBV20-1 and TRBJ1-1; D is ambiguous. Germline V lookup: CDR1 DFQATT, CDR2 SNEGSKA (reference sequence). This CDR3 spans 14 amino acids. CDR3 loop: CRARDYSQAAEASF. In DNA form, the CDR3 reads TGCAGGGCTAGAGATTATTCGCAGGCGGCTGAAGCTTCCTTT.

On this clonotype: Compared with germline, one end of the junction differs, possibly owing to a read error. This chain links TRBV29-1 with TRBJ1-4; the match to TRBD1 covers 8 bases. CDR1 SQVTM and CDR2 ANQGSEA come from the germline V gene. The CDR3 has 13 amino acids. The CDR3 reads CNVDQGASGKLFF. The CDR3 bases are TGCAACGTTGATCAGGGGGCCAGTGGAAAGCTGTTTTTT.

To note about this clonotype: It may be a read error: a sequence one base away is much more abundant. V is TRBV6-2 or TRBV6-3 and J is TRBJ1-5; D ambiguous. Germline V gene lookup returns CDR1 MNHEY and CDR2 SVGEGT. With 1 base removed from V and 0 bases from J, the gap between germline ends came to 7 bases. This CDR3 spans 15 amino acids. The CDR3 loop reads CASSYLGCSNQPQHF. In DNA form, the CDR3 reads TGTGCCAGCAGTTACTTAGGGTGTAGCAATCAGCCCCAGCATTTT.

This clonotype was seen ten or more times. The chain is built from TRBV5-4 and TRBJ2-5; possibly TRBD1 or TRBD2 for D (5 bases each). Germline assignment: CDR1 SGHNT and CDR2 YYREEE (reference sequence). Trimming removed 0 bases at V and 5 bases at J, with 11 bases between. The CDR3 extends over 14 amino acids. The CDR3: CASSLAGTVETQYF. The CDR3 DNA is TGTGCCAGCAGCTTGGCCGGGACGGTGGAGACCCAGTACTTC.

As to this clonotype: A much larger clone is a single base away; this may be a read error. This sequence joins TRBV5-6 and TRBJ2-6; no clear D. The CDR3 length is 15 residues. CDR1 is SGHDT, CDR2 YYEEEE, per germline. CDR3 DNA: TGTGCCAGCAGGGTTAAGGGTTCTTGGGCCAGCGTCCTGACTTTC. Translated: CASRVKGSWASVLTF.

On this clonotype itself: Since a much larger clone is just one base distant, this may be a read error. CDR3 DNA sequence: TGCAGCGTTCCCCCGGAGAGGAGCAAAAACATTCAGTACTTC. Translated, it gives CSVPPERSKNIQYF. The chain employs TRBV29-1 and TRBJ2-4; the D is unclear. The germline V gene encodes CDR1 SQVTM and CDR2 ANQGSEA. The CDR3 runs to 14 residues. V gave up 5 bases and J gave up 3 bases, with 14 bases separating them.